This is a list of T cell receptor beta chains from one sample in a study of CD8+ T cells in alopecia areata. The assay was immunoSEQ multiplex PCR, and TCRdb's table has in-frame clones only and misses some. The table lists 140,000 to 150,000 clones, nearly 55% of them singletons. Sequencing used CD8+ T cells sorted from blood, obtained at week 4, from a patient treated with tofacitinib. All receptors derive from a human donor with alopecia areata. CDR3s include the opening cysteine and the closing phenylalanine or tryptophan. The D gene is left open where the match is weak. Some rows have no size entry. The others give once, few or many, or a class for an expanded clone.

V gene: TRBV6-5
J gene: TRBJ1-2
D gene: NA
clone size: NA
CDR3 protein: CASSKWPNYGYTF
CDR3 DNA: TGTGCCAGCAGCAAGTGGCCGAACTATGGCTACACCTTC

V gene: TRBV7-9
J gene: TRBJ2-1
D gene: TRBD1
clone size: few
CDR3 protein: CASSPGTGAAPAFNEQFF
CDR3 DNA: TGTGCCAGCAGCCCTGGGACAGGGGCCGCCCCTGCTTTCAATGAGCAGTTCTTC

V gene: TRBV5-1
J gene: TRBJ2-6
D gene: TRBD1
clone size: NA
CDR3 protein: CASGGTGGSSGANVLTF
CDR3 DNA: TGCGCCAGCGGAGGGACAGGGGGTAGCTCTGGGGCCAACGTCCTGACTTTC

V gene: TRBV2
J gene: TRBJ2-7
D gene: NA
clone size: once
CDR3 protein: CASNPGAHEQYF
CDR3 DNA: TGTGCCAGCAACCCCGGGGCCCACGAGCAGTACTTC

V gene: TRBV9
J gene: TRBJ2-5
D gene: TRBD2
clone size: once
CDR3 protein: CASSEGTSYVKETQYF
CDR3 DNA: TGTGCCAGCAGCGAGGGGACTAGCTACGTGAAGGAGACCCAGTACTTC

V gene: TRBV11-2
J gene: TRBJ2-1
D gene: TRBD2
clone size: once
CDR3 protein: CASSLDGVAGTYNEQFF
CDR3 DNA: TGTGCCAGCAGCTTAGATGGAGTAGCGGGGACTTACAATGAGCAGTTCTTC

V gene: TRBV29-1
J gene: TRBJ1-1
D gene: TRBD1
clone size: few
CDR3 protein: CSVEAAPGQGENTEAFF
CDR3 DNA: TGCAGCGTTGAAGCAGCCCCCGGACAGGGAGAAAACACTGAAGCTTTCTTT

V gene: TRBV29-1
J gene: TRBJ2-7
D gene: TRBD2
clone size: NA
CDR3 protein: CSVEYTSGAIYEQYF
CDR3 DNA: TGCAGCGTTGAATATACTAGCGGGGCGATCTACGAGCAGTACTTC

V gene: TRBV27
J gene: TRBJ2-7
D gene: NA
clone size: NA
CDR3 protein: CASSELGTPYEQYF
CDR3 DNA: TGTGCCAGCAGTGAACTCGGGACGCCCTACGAGCAGTACTTC

V gene: TRBV7-8
J gene: TRBJ2-4
D gene: TRBD2
clone size: few
CDR3 protein: CASSLDTRGVSKNIQYF
CDR3 DNA: TGTGCCAGCAGCTTAGACACGCGGGGGGTGTCCAAAAACATTCAGTACTTC

V gene: TRBV2
J gene: TRBJ2-5
D gene: NA
clone size: few
CDR3 protein: CASSEFAQGAGTQYF
CDR3 DNA: TGTGCCAGCAGTGAATTCGCACAGGGAGCCGGGACCCAGTACTTC

V gene: TRBV9
J gene: TRBJ2-1
D gene: NA
clone size: NA
CDR3 protein: CASSDGGTRYNEQFF
CDR3 DNA: TGTGCCAGCAGCGATGGAGGGACTCGCTACAATGAGCAGTTCTTC

V gene: TRBV11-2
J gene: TRBJ2-7
D gene: NA
clone size: NA
CDR3 protein: CASSYKSFYEQYF
CDR3 DNA: TGTGCCAGCAGCTATAAATCTTTCTACGAGCAGTACTTC

V gene: TRBV5-6
J gene: TRBJ2-5
D gene: TRBD1
clone size: NA
CDR3 protein: CASSQDRAETQYF
CDR3 DNA: TGTGCCAGCAGCCAGGACAGGGCGGAGACCCAGTACTTC

V gene: TRBV9
J gene: TRBJ2-1
D gene: NA
clone size: few
CDR3 protein: CASSVYPEGINEQFF
CDR3 DNA: TGTGCCAGCAGCGTATACCCTGAAGGCATCAATGAGCAGTTCTTC

V gene: TRBV5-1
J gene: TRBJ2-7
D gene: TRBD1
clone size: NA
CDR3 protein: CASSFRQGKRYEQYF
CDR3 DNA: TGCGCCAGCAGCTTCAGACAGGGGAAACGCTACGAGCAGTACTTC

V gene: TRBV4-2
J gene: TRBJ1-5
D gene: NA
clone size: NA
CDR3 protein: CASSQVGVSNQPQHF
CDR3 DNA: TGTGCCAGCAGCCAAGTCGGGGTTAGCAATCAGCCCCAGCATTTT

V gene: TRBV29-1
J gene: TRBJ2-7
D gene: NA
clone size: NA
CDR3 protein: CSVVDTPGQYF
CDR3 DNA: TGCAGCGTCGTGGACACTCCTGGGCAGTACTTC

V gene: TRBV2
J gene: TRBJ2-5
D gene: TRBD2
clone size: NA
CDR3 protein: CASRGLAGEETQYF
CDR3 DNA: TGTGCCAGCCGGGGGCTAGCGGGGGAAGAGACCCAGTACTTC

V gene: TRBV30
J gene: TRBJ1-1
D gene: TRBD1
clone size: NA
CDR3 protein: CAWSWGQMNTEAFF
CDR3 DNA: TGTGCCTGGAGTTGGGGACAGATGAACACTGAAGCTTTCTTT

V gene: TRBV9
J gene: TRBJ2-1
D gene: NA
clone size: many
CDR3 protein: CASSVGDGYNEQFF
CDR3 DNA: TGTGCCAGCAGCGTCGGGGACGGCTACAATGAGCAGTTCTTC

V gene: TRBV30
J gene: TRBJ1-6
D gene: NA
clone size: NA
CDR3 protein: CAWGWGTNSPLHF
CDR3 DNA: TGTGCCTGGGGCTGGGGGACCAATTCACCCCTCCACTTT

V gene: TRBV7-9
J gene: TRBJ2-2
D gene: NA
clone size: NA
CDR3 protein: CASSSGRAPRAGELFF
CDR3 DNA: TGTGCCAGCAGCTCGGGTCGGGCCCCGAGGGCCGGGGAGCTGTTTTTT

V gene: TRBV15
J gene: TRBJ2-7
D gene: NA
clone size: NA
CDR3 protein: CATGRGGYEQYF
CDR3 DNA: TGTGCCACTGGGCGAGGGGGCTACGAGCAGTACTTC

V gene: TRBV13
J gene: TRBJ2-3
D gene: NA
clone size: few
CDR3 protein: CASSRGTDTQYF
CDR3 DNA: TGTGCCAGCAGCCGGGGCACAGATACGCAGTATTTT

V gene: TRBV7-9
J gene: TRBJ1-1
D gene: NA
clone size: few
CDR3 protein: CASSLEWGLNTEAFF
CDR3 DNA: TGTGCCAGCAGCTTAGAGTGGGGGTTGAACACTGAAGCTTTCTTT

V gene: TRBV9
J gene: TRBJ2-3
D gene: NA
clone size: NA
CDR3 protein: CASSGRQATDTQYF
CDR3 DNA: TGTGCCAGCAGCGGGCGACAGGCCACAGATACGCAGTATTTT

V gene: TRBV13
J gene: TRBJ2-7
D gene: NA
clone size: NA
CDR3 protein: CASSFGDEQYF
CDR3 DNA: TGTGCCAGCAGTTTCGGCGACGAGCAGTACTTC

V gene: TRBV27
J gene: TRBJ1-2
D gene: TRBD1
clone size: NA
CDR3 protein: CASSTRTGFGGYTF
CDR3 DNA: TGTGCCAGCAGTACCAGGACAGGGTTCGGAGGCTACACCTTC

V gene: TRBV15
J gene: TRBJ2-2
D gene: TRBD2
clone size: NA
CDR3 protein: CATRGEAGETGELFF
CDR3 DNA: TGTGCCACCAGAGGGGAAGCGGGGGAGACCGGGGAGCTGTTTTTT

V gene: TRBV9
J gene: TRBJ2-7
D gene: NA
clone size: once
CDR3 protein: CASSVEGGDYEQYF
CDR3 DNA: TGTGCCAGCAGCGTGGAGGGGGGCGACTACGAGCAGTACTTC

V gene: TRBV30
J gene: TRBJ1-1
D gene: NA
clone size: few
CDR3 protein: CAWTTDVNTEAFF
CDR3 DNA: TGTGCCTGGACTACGGACGTGAACACTGAAGCTTTCTTT

V gene: TRBV10-3
J gene: TRBJ2-1
D gene: NA
clone size: few
CDR3 protein: CAISEPQGTDNEQFF
CDR3 DNA: TGTGCCATCAGTGAGCCACAGGGTACGGACAATGAGCAGTTCTTC

V gene: TRBV11-2
J gene: TRBJ1-2
D gene: NA
clone size: NA
CDR3 protein: CASSPNYRDRGYTF
CDR3 DNA: TGTGCCAGCAGCCCTAATTACAGGGATCGCGGCTACACCTTC

V gene: TRBV7-2
J gene: TRBJ2-1
D gene: NA
clone size: NA
CDR3 protein: CASTHTEGNEQFF
CDR3 DNA: TGTGCCAGCACACATACCGAGGGCAATGAGCAGTTCTTC

V gene: TRBV27
J gene: TRBJ2-5
D gene: TRBD2
clone size: NA
CDR3 protein: CASSLGLAEETQYF
CDR3 DNA: TGTGCCAGCAGTTTAGGGCTAGCGGAAGAGACCCAGTACTTC

V gene: TRBV5-1
J gene: TRBJ2-2
D gene: NA
clone size: NA
CDR3 protein: CASSELGGVGTGELFF
CDR3 DNA: TGCGCCAGCAGTGAATTAGGGGGTGTTGGTACCGGGGAGCTGTTTTTT

V gene: TRBV10-2
J gene: TRBJ1-6
D gene: NA
clone size: NA
CDR3 protein: CASSEWGDSPLHF
CDR3 DNA: TGCGCCAGCAGTGAGTGGGGGGATTCACCCCTCCACTTC

V gene: TRBV7-9
J gene: TRBJ2-4
D gene: NA
clone size: NA
CDR3 protein: CASSLGAARGNIQYF
CDR3 DNA: TGTGCCAGCAGCTTAGGGGCGGCCAGAGGAAACATTCAGTACTTC

V gene: TRBV25-1
J gene: TRBJ2-3
D gene: NA
clone size: NA
CDR3 protein: CASSELEGADTQYF
CDR3 DNA: TGTGCCAGCAGTGAATTGGAAGGGGCAGATACGCAGTATTTT

V gene: TRBV5-1
J gene: TRBJ2-7
D gene: NA
clone size: NA
CDR3 protein: CASREGTYEQYF
CDR3 DNA: TGCGCCAGCAGGGAAGGGACCTACGAGCAGTACTTC

V gene: TRBV5-1
J gene: TRBJ2-7
D gene: TRBD2
clone size: NA
CDR3 protein: CASSLAATSGGLTYEQYF
CDR3 DNA: TGCGCCAGCAGCTTGGCCGCGACTAGCGGGGGGCTAACCTACGAGCAGTACTTC

V gene: TRBV13
J gene: TRBJ2-5
D gene: NA
clone size: NA
CDR3 protein: CASSLDREETQYF
CDR3 DNA: TGTGCCAGCAGCTTAGACAGGGAAGAGACCCAGTACTTC

V gene: TRBV29-1
J gene: TRBJ2-2
D gene: NA
clone size: NA
CDR3 protein: CSVEPGTGELFF
CDR3 DNA: TGCAGCGTTGAGCCGGGCACCGGGGAGCTGTTTTTT

V gene: TRBV29-1
J gene: TRBJ1-1
D gene: NA
clone size: NA
CDR3 protein: CSVGWGNTEAFF
CDR3 DNA: TGCAGCGTTGGGTGGGGGAACACTGAAGCTTTCTTT

V gene: TRBV9
J gene: TRBJ1-2
D gene: NA
clone size: NA
CDR3 protein: CASSVLPPGLYGYTF
CDR3 DNA: TGTGCCAGCAGCGTTCTCCCGCCTGGGCTTTATGGCTACACCTTC

V gene: TRBV6-4
J gene: TRBJ2-7
D gene: TRBD2
clone size: NA
CDR3 protein: CAISERDRAYEQYF
CDR3 DNA: TGTGCCATCAGTGAGCGGGACCGAGCCTACGAGCAGTACTTC

V gene: TRBV29-1
J gene: TRBJ1-1
D gene: NA
clone size: NA
CDR3 protein: CSLSAPFVPPEAFF
CDR3 DNA: TGCAGCCTCAGTGCCCCCTTCGTTCCCCCTGAAGCTTTCTTT

V gene: TRBV4-1
J gene: TRBJ1-4
D gene: TRBD1
clone size: NA
CDR3 protein: CASSHTSGQGQEKLFF
CDR3 DNA: TGCGCCAGCAGCCATACCTCGGGACAGGGGCAAGAAAAACTGTTTTTT